Described below is a single T cell receptor beta chain sequence and its context. The sample belongs to a study of blood T cell repertoires in COVID-19. Turning to the study itself: Samples came from the United States, Italy and Spain, spanning acute and convalescent COVID-19.

Clones were read by immunoSEQ multiplex PCR, and TCRdb kept only the in-frame ones, dropping some. The repertoire holds 60,000 to 70,000 clones, with almost 85% as singletons. The V segment lost 3 bases and the J segment 12 bases; nucleotides outside the gene matches: 7. This CDR3 region has 12 residues. Looked up from germline, CDR1 is LNHDA and CDR2 is SQIVND (reference sequence). The rearrangement uses TRBV19 and TRBJ1-1; 7 bases are a match to TRBD1. This receptor was obtained from a man in his forties or fifties with active COVID-19. Sequenced material: peripheral blood. The CDR3 sequence: CASSMEGGRTFF. Here the CDR3 DNA reads TGTGCCAGTAGTATGGAAGGGGGCAGAACTTTCTTT.